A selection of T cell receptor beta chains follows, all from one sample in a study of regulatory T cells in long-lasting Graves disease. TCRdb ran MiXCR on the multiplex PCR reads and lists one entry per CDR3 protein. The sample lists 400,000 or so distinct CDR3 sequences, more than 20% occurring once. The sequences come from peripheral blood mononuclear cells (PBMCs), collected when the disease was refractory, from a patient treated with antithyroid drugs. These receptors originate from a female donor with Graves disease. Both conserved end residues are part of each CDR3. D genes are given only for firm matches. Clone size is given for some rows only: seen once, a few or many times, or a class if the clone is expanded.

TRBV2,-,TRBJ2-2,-,CASAERASGELFF,TGTGCCAGCGCGGAGAGGGCCTCCGGGGAGCTGTTTTTT
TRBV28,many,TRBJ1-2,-,CATVQGGRDYGYTF,TGTGCCACGGTACAGGGAGGTCGGGACTATGGCTACACCTTC
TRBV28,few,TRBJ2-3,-,CASSLVQGPDTQYF,TGTGCCAGCAGTTTAGTGCAGGGGCCAGATACGCAGTATTTT
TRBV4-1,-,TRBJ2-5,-,CASSHPIEETQYF,TGCGCCAGCAGCCATCCGATAGAAGAGACCCAGTACTTC
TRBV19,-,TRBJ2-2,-,CASSITVGNTGELFF,TGTGCCAGTAGTATAACGGTTGGCAACACCGGGGAGCTGTTTTTT
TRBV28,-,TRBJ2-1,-,CASRSNNEQFF,TGTGCCAGCAGATCAAACAATGAGCAGTTCTTC
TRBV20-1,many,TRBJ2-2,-,CSARDAGSTGELFF,TGCAGTGCTAGAGATGCGGGGTCCACCGGGGAGCTGTTTTTT
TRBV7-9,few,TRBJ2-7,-,CASTVGAYEQYF,TGTGCGTCTACGGTTGGGGCCTACGAGCAGTACTTC
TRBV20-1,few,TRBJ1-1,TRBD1,CSARGTGLPSTEAFF,TGCAGTGCTAGAGGGACAGGGCTTCCGAGCACTGAAGCTTTCTTT
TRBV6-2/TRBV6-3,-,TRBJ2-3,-,CASSYCREPPDTQYF,TGTGCCAGCAGTTACTGTCGGGAGCCCCCAGATACGCAGTATTTT
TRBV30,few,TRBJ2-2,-,CAWSVLPGATGELFF,TGTGCCTGGAGTGTACTCCCAGGGGCTACCGGGGAGCTGTTTTTT
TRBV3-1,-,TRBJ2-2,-,CASSRQDGELFF,TGTGCCAGCAGCCGACAGGACGGGGAGCTGTTTTTT
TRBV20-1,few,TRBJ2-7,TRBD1,CSARWLTGVTEQYF,TGCAGTGCTAGATGGCTGACAGGGGTAACCGAGCAGTACTTC
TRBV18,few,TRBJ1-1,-,CASSPLDSSASAFF,TGTGCCAGCTCACCGCTCGACAGTTCCGCCTCAGCTTTCTTT
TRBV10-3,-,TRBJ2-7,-,CAISEARMGNEQYF,TGTGCCATCAGTGAGGCCAGAATGGGGAACGAGCAGTACTTC
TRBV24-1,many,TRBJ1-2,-,CATSEGTNYGYTF,TGTGCCACCAGTGAAGGGACGAACTATGGCTACACCTTC
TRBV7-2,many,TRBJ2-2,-,CASSLGQLLAGELFF,TGTGCCAGCAGCTTAGGACAGCTGTTGGCCGGGGAGCTGTTTTTT
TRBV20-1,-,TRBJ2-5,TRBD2,CSAVTSGTSGRGGKTQYF,TGCAGTGCTGTCACCTCCGGGACTAGCGGGAGGGGGGGAAAGACCCAGTACTTC
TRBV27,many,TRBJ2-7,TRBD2,CASRSLAGTYEQYF,TGTGCCAGCAGGTCACTAGCGGGAACCTACGAGCAGTACTTC
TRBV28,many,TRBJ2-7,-,CASSRTEDSSYEQYF,TGTGCCAGCAGTCGGACGGAGGATTCTTCCTACGAGCAGTACTTC
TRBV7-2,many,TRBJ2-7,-,CASSFANYEQYF,TGTGCCAGCAGCTTCGCTAACTACGAGCAGTACTTC
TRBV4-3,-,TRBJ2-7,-,CASSQEASVYEQYF,TGCGCCAGCAGCCAAGAAGCTAGCGTCTACGAGCAGTACTTC
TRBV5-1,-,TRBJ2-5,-,CASSGNQETQYF,TGCGCCAGCAGTGGGAATCAAGAGACCCAGTACTTC
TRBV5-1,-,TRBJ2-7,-,CASSFSSGINEQYF,TGCGCCAGCAGCTTCTCGTCAGGGATTAACGAGCAGTACTTC
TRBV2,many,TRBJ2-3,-,CARTGLRESDTQYF,TGTGCCAGAACAGGGTTGAGGGAGTCAGATACGCAGTATTTT
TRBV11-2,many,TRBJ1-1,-,CASSLDDRKAFF,TGTGCCAGCAGCTTAGACGACAGAAAAGCTTTCTTT
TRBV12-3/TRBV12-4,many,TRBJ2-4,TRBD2,CASSPPGTTEGDQYF,TGTGCCAGCAGTCCTCCCGGGACTACAGAGGGTGATCAGTACTTC
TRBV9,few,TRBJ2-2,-,CASSVVGGELFF,TGTGCCAGCAGCGTAGTTGGGGGGGAGCTGTTTTTT
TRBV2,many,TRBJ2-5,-,CASSDVGREQETQYF,TGTGCCAGCAGTGACGTTGGGCGGGAACAAGAGACCCAGTACTTC
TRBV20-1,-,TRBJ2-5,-,CSASGLGAGSETQYF,TGCAGTGCGAGTGGGCTTGGAGCGGGTTCCGAGACCCAGTACTTC
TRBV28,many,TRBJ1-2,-,CASSLTPGLGGYTF,TGTGCCAGCAGTTTAACCCCGGGTCTGGGGGGCTACACCTTC
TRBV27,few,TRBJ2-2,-,CASLPRAGERTGELFF,TGTGCCAGCCTCCCCCGGGCAGGGGAGAGGACCGGGGAGCTGTTTTTT
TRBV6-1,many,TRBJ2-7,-,CASNPYGSPSYEQYF,TGTGCCAGCAATCCTTACGGGAGCCCTTCCTACGAGCAGTACTTC
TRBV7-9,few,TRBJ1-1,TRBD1,CASSLGGTGNKAFF,TGTGCCAGCAGCTTAGGGGGGACAGGGAATAAAGCTTTCTTT
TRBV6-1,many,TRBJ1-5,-,CASIPGGADQPQHF,TGTGCCAGCATCCCGGGGGGTGCGGATCAGCCCCAGCATTTT
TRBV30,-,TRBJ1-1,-,CAWSRTEAFF,TGTGCCTGGAGTCGAACTGAAGCTTTCTTT
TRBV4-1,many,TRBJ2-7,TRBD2,CASSRLAGAQYEQYF,TGCGCCAGCAGCCGACTAGCGGGAGCACAGTACGAGCAGTACTTC
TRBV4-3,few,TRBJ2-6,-,CASSQDPGPGANVLTF,TGCGCCAGCAGCCAAGATCCAGGGCCTGGGGCCAACGTCCTGACTTTC
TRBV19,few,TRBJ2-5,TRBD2,CASSPGTRKETQYF,TGTGCCAGTAGCCCCGGGACTAGGAAAGAGACCCAGTACTTC
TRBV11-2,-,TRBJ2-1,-,CASSDDPRPDEQFF,TGTGCCAGCAGCGACGATCCTAGGCCGGATGAGCAGTTCTTC
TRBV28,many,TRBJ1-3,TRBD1,CASSFDRGPGNTIYF,TGTGCCAGCAGTTTCGACAGGGGGCCTGGAAACACCATATATTTT
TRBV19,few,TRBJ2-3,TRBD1,CASSPHLRQGDDTQYF,TGTGCCAGTAGTCCGCACCTACGACAGGGCGATGATACGCAGTATTTT
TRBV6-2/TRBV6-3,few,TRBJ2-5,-,CASSEDRWLGGETQYF,TGTGCCAGCAGTGAAGACCGTTGGCTAGGCGGAGAGACCCAGTACTTC